This T cell receptor (beta chain) is drawn from a study of T cells in localized non-small cell lung cancer. Study-wide results and limits: Uninvolved adjacent lung showed the highest T cell clonality, exceeding tumor. Owing to sequencing of a solitary tumor region, heterogeneity cannot be discounted.

The protocol was immunoSEQ multiplex PCR, while the TCRdb copy is restricted to in-frame clones and leaves out a portion. Of 60,000 to 65,000 clones in the sample, 85% to 90% were seen once. The CDR3 sequence is 13 residues long. Germline V CDR1 and CDR2: LNHDA, SQIVND (reference sequence). V gave up 3 bases and J gave up 8 bases, with 10 bases separating them. Worth noting for this clone: No antigen is known for it.

The TCR was taken from a woman aged 40-75 years with stage I lung adenocarcinoma. The sample in question was peripheral blood, obtained before any cancer treatment. The chain couples TRBV19 to TRBJ1-4, with D unresolved. In nucleotides, the CDR3 is TGTGCCAGTAGTATTTCGGTGTGGGAAAAACTGTTTTTT. It specifies CASSISVWEKLFF. The whole variable domain, remainder taken from reference TRBV19 and TRBJ1-4, is DGGITQSPKYLFRKEGQNVTLSCEQNLNHDAMYWYRQDPGQGLRLIYYSQIVNDFQKGDIAEGYSVSREKKESFPLTVTSAQKNPTAFYLCASSISVWEKLFFGSGTQLSVL.